These 30 T cell receptor beta chains were all obtained from the same sample, sequenced in a study of cytomegalovirus exposure and HLA in healthy donors. Researchers ran the PCR with 60 Vbeta and 13 Jbeta primers. The table came from immunoSEQ multiplex PCR; TCRdb's copy has only in-frame clones and leaves some out. This sample has 180,000 or so clones; about 9% occur once, and the top ten carry roughly 1.4%. Sample: PBMCs. The receptors derive from a woman younger than 45 in good health and CMV-seropositive.

This clone turned up a few times. The gene calls are TRBV5-1 and TRBJ2-5; TRBD2 agrees at 8 bases. CDR1 is SGHRS, CDR2 YFSETQ, per germline. This CDR3 contains 18 residues. The ends lost 5 bases at V and 1 base at J; junction bases unmatched: 16. The CDR3 region is CASSRATSAFRGQETQYF. CDR3 nucleotide sequence: TGCGCCAGCAGTAGGGCGACTAGCGCCTTTCGGGGCCAAGAGACCCAGTACTTC.

The chain has TRBV6-1 and TRBJ2-7, with D possibly matching TRBD2 (6 bases). The V end lost 4 bases, the J end lost 3 bases, and 16 bases lay between the germline ends. Germline V gene data show CDR1 as MNHNS and CDR2 as SASEGT. This CDR3 contains 15 residues. CDR3: CASSAHRASDYEQYF. CDR3 nucleotides: TGTGCCAGCAGTGCCCACCGGGCTAGCGACTACGAGCAGTACTTC.

The chain is built from TRBV7-2 and TRBJ1-3, with 8 bases lining up with TRBD1. The CDR3 runs 16 residues. Germline CDR1 reads SGHTA; CDR2 reads FQGNSA. With V trimmed by 5 bases and J by 4 bases, 10 bases remained unmatched. CDR3 sequence (DNA): TGTGCCAGCAGCCCAGGGGGCGCGGGGCCCGGAAACACCATATATTTT. Translation gives CASSPGGAGPGNTIYF.

The gene calls are TRBV11-2 and TRBJ1-1; possible D gene TRBD1, 6 bases. The CDR3 consists of 16 residues. V lost 3 bases and J 5 bases, leaving 19 bases between the germline ends. CDR1 SGHAT and CDR2 FQNNGV come from the germline V gene. This CDR3 is CASSFLSQGRGTEAFF. DNA for the CDR3: TGTGCCAGCAGCTTTCTATCTCAGGGGAGAGGGACTGAAGCTTTCTTT.

The genes are TRBV10-3 and TRBJ1-2, with D hard to call. Trimming removed 3 bases from V and 8 bases from J, with 19 bases in between. This CDR3 has 15 residues. Looked up from germline, CDR1 is ENHRY and CDR2 is SYGVKD. Here the CDR3 reads CAISDPGNFPHGYTF. For the CDR3, the DNA is TGTGCCATCAGTGACCCGGGGAATTTTCCGCACGGCTACACCTTC.

This clone was detected a few times. The chain couples TRBV6-1 to TRBJ2-5, with 13 bases matching TRBD2. Germline V lookup: CDR1 MNHNS, CDR2 SASEGT. This CDR3 comprises 16 residues. The J segment lost 5 bases and the V segment lost 4 bases, leaving 7 bases of the junction unmatched. The CDR3 DNA is TGTGCCAGCAGTGTAACTAGCGGGAGGGCCCCGGAGACCCAGTACTTC. Protein: CASSVTSGRAPETQYF.

The chain employs TRBV5-1 and TRBJ2-7, with 10 bases lining up with TRBD1. The V and J ends lost 4 bases and 2 bases, in that order; junction bases with no gene match: 9. Germline-derived CDR1 and CDR2 are SGHRS and YFSETQ. CDR3 length equals 16 residues. CDR3 coding DNA: TGCGCCAGCAGCCCGTCGGACAGGGGGATAACCTACGAGCAGTACTTC. It encodes CASSPSDRGITYEQYF.

This clone was recorded a few times. The chain carries TRBV18 and TRBJ2-7; 7 nucleotides agree with TRBD1. The CDR3 contains 14 residues. Trimming removed 3 bases from V and 2 bases from J; junction bases left unmatched: 4. The V gene's germline CDR1 is KGHSH and CDR2 LQKENI. The CDR3 coding sequence is TGTGCCAGCTCACCTGGGGACAGTCCCTACGAGCAGTACTTC. Translation gives CASSPGDSPYEQYF.

The V and J genes are TRBV7-9 and TRBJ2-5; 8 bases are a match to TRBD2. Germline V lookup: CDR1 SEHNR, CDR2 FQNEAQ (reference sequence). V dropped 2 bases and J dropped 4; count of bases not matched to a gene: 3. CDR3 length: 14 residues. CDR3 DNA sequence: TGTGCCAGCAGCTTAAGGCTAGCGGGAGAGACCCAGTACTTC. Protein: CASSLRLAGETQYF.

This clone was seen more than once but under ten times. The chain uses TRBV27 and TRBJ1-2, with a possible D match to TRBD1 (5 bases). V dropped 5 bases and J dropped 2 bases, with 15 bases sitting between them. Germline-derived CDR1 and CDR2 are MNHEY and SMNVEV (reference sequence). CDR3 length equals 15 residues. The CDR3 nucleotides are TGTGCCAGCAGTCCCCAGACAGAGAGAAACTATGGCTACACCTTC. Its translation: CASSPQTERNYGYTF.

The table lists this clone with a few counts. The CDR3 DNA follows: TGTGCCAGCTCACCACGCGGGACGGGTGAAAAACTGTTTTTT. Translated: CASSPRGTGEKLFF. This chain joins TRBV18 and TRBJ1-4, with D tentatively TRBD1 (5 bases). V was clipped by 1 base and J by 7 bases, with 10 bases between them. The germline V gene has CDR1 KGHSH and CDR2 LQKENI. The CDR3 runs 14 residues. Combining the CDR3 with reference TRBV18 and TRBJ1-4 gives the whole variable domain NAGVMQNPRHLVRRRGQEARLRCSPMKGHSHVYWYRQLPEEGLKFMVYLQKENIIDESGMPKERFSAEFPKEGPSILRIQQVVRGDSAAYFCASSPRGTGEKLFFGSGTQLSVL.

This clone was counted between two and nine times. The rearrangement links TRBV5-1 to TRBJ1-4; a possible D gene is TRBD1 (6 bases). Germline assignment: CDR1 SGHRS and CDR2 YFSETQ. This CDR3 region has 15 residues. The V end was cut by 6 bases, the J end by 2 bases, with 14 bases between. The CDR3 loop reads CASTQGRGTNEKLFF. The CDR3 DNA sequence: TGCGCCAGCACCCAGGGGAGGGGGACTAATGAAAAACTGTTTTTT.

This clone has more than one count but fewer than ten. V usage is TRBV7-3 and J usage is TRBJ2-1; 7 bases are shared with TRBD2. Germline V CDR1 and CDR2: SGHTA, FQGTGA. With V trimmed by 1 base and J by 9 bases, 0 bases remained unmatched. The CDR3 has 12 amino acids. The CDR3 bases are TGTGCCAGCAGCTTAAGGGAGGGTGAGCAGTTCTTC. This translates into CASSLREGEQFF.

The table lists this clone with a few counts. The chain joins TRBV2 to TRBJ2-3; 7 bases match TRBD2. CDR1 is SNHLY, CDR2 FYNNEI, per germline. The CDR3 runs 18 residues. The J segment lost 3 bases and the V segment lost 4 bases, leaving 16 bases of the junction unmatched. This CDR3 reads CASSVFLADSSTTDTQYF. The CDR3 DNA reads as TGTGCCAGCAGTGTGTTTCTAGCGGACTCCTCGACGACAGATACGCAGTATTTT.

In this sample, this clone turned up a few times. CDR3 protein: CASSPSGPATQYF. The CDR3 DNA is TGTGCCAGCAGCCCGTCAGGGCCAGCCACGCAGTATTTT. The chain employs TRBV7-2 and TRBJ2-3; maybe TRBD1 (5 bases). Germline lookup yields CDR1 SGHTA and CDR2 FQGNSA. CDR3 length: 13 residues. V lost 5 bases and J lost 9, with 15 bases in between.

This sequence joins TRBV5-1 and TRBJ2-5; 7 bases align to TRBD2. Germline CDR1 SGHRS, CDR2 YFSETQ. CDR3 size: 13 residues. Trimming cost V 0 bases and J 9 bases; bases outside gene matches: 5. The DNA for the CDR3 is TGCGCCAGCAGCTTGGGTTGGGGAGGGTCCCAGTACTTC. Its protein product is CASSLGWGGSQYF. Drawing the rest from reference TRBV5-1 and TRBJ2-5, the complete variable domain is KAGVTQTPRYLIKTRGQQVTLSCSPISGHRSVSWYQQTPGQGLQFLFEYFSETQRNKGNFPGRFSGRQFSNSRSEMNVSTLELGDSALYLCASSLGWGGSQYFGPGTRLLVL.

The genes are TRBV29-1 and TRBJ2-1, with 12 bases matching TRBD2. This CDR3 is 15 amino acids long. The ends lost 5 bases at V and 3 bases at J; junction bases unmatched: 5. Germline V gene data show CDR1 as SQVTM and CDR2 as ANQGSEA. CDR3 residues: CSVPPLAGGYNEQFF. CDR3 nucleotide sequence: TGCAGCGTTCCGCCACTAGCGGGAGGCTACAATGAGCAGTTCTTC.

The chain carries TRBV2 and TRBJ2-7; D is perhaps TRBD1 (6 bases). From germline, CDR1 is SNHLY and CDR2 FYNNEI. Trimming took 3 bases from V and 4 from J, leaving 13 bases between them. CDR3 size: 14 residues. The CDR3 region is CASSESQQGYEQYF. CDR3 nucleotides: TGTGCCAGCAGTGAGTCTCAACAGGGTTACGAGCAGTACTTC.

This clone was seen only a few times. The rearrangement links TRBV9 to TRBJ2-7; D remains unclear. This CDR3 is built from 14 residues. V dropped 0 bases and J dropped 2 bases, with 9 bases sitting between them. The germline V gene has CDR1 SGDLS and CDR2 YYNGEE. In nucleotides, the CDR3 is TGTGCCAGCAGCGTAGGGTCTACTCCCTACGAGCAGTACTTC. This encodes CASSVGSTPYEQYF. Filled out from reference TRBV9 and TRBJ2-7, the complete variable domain reads DSGVTQTPKHLITATGQRVTLRCSPRSGDLSVYWYQQSLDQGLQFLIQYYNGEERAKGNILERFSAQQFPDLHSELNLSSLELGDSALYFCASSVGSTPYEQYFGPGTRLTVT.

The CDR3 region is CASSELSGLYNEQFF. The CDR3 DNA follows: TGTGCCAGCAGTGAACTTAGCGGCCTCTACAATGAGCAGTTCTTC. This rearrangement joins TRBV2 to TRBJ2-1, with TRBD2 as a possible D gene (6 bases). Germline V lookup: CDR1 SNHLY, CDR2 FYNNEI. The CDR3 extends over 15 amino acids. Trimming took 2 bases from V and 3 from J, leaving 11 bases between them.

The gene calls are TRBV18 and TRBJ2-3; D ambiguous. V was cut by 0 bases and J by 1 base, with 11 bases left in between. The CDR3 totals 16 residues. The germline V gene has CDR1 KGHSH and CDR2 LQKENI. The CDR3 sequence is CASSPPSKGGTDTQYF. CDR3 DNA: TGTGCCAGCTCACCACCGTCCAAAGGAGGCACAGATACGCAGTATTTT.

Concerning this clone itself: The same CDR3 arises from other DNA sequences in this sample as well. J is TRBJ2-1 and V is TRBV30; unclear D gene. Trimming removed 0 bases at V and 0 bases at J, with 9 bases between. CDR3 size: 15 residues. Germline CDR1 is GTSNPN and CDR2 is SVGIG (reference sequence). The CDR3 reads CAWSVQYRSYNEQFF. The CDR3 bases are TGTGCCTGGAGTGTACAGTATCGCTCCTACAATGAGCAGTTCTTC.

In DNA form, the CDR3 reads TGTGCCAGCAGCCCCATAAGGGCAGGGGGATTTGGAAACACCATATATTTT. Its translation is CASSPIRAGGFGNTIYF. This chain uses TRBV27 with TRBJ1-3; 7 nucleotides agree with TRBD1. Unmatched junction bases numbered 14, after V lost 6 bases and J lost 3 bases. The germline V gene has CDR1 MNHEY and CDR2 SMNVEV (reference sequence). The CDR3 covers 17 residues.

This clone was detected a few times. This rearrangement joins TRBV28 to TRBJ1-2, with 8 bases identical to TRBD1. The CDR3 loop spans 14 amino acids. Germline CDR1 MDHEN, CDR2 SYDVKM. J was trimmed by 6 bases and V by 2 bases; bases with no gene match: 5. The CDR3 bases are TGTGCCAGCAGTTTACGGACAGGGCGGAATGGCTACACCTTC. It is translated as CASSLRTGRNGYTF.

The chain uses TRBV30 and TRBJ2-1; TRBD2 aligns across 7 bases. CDR3 length equals 15 residues. CDR1 is GTSNPN, CDR2 SVGIG, per germline (reference sequence). J was trimmed by 3 bases and V by 5 bases; bases with no gene match: 10. The CDR3 coding sequence is TGTGCCTGGGGGGTAGGAGCGGGAATCTACAATGAGCAGTTCTTC. As protein: CAWGVGAGIYNEQFF.

This clone was seen only a few times. J is TRBJ1-2 and V is TRBV28; D might be TRBD1 (6 bases). Trimming cost V 5 bases and J 4 bases, with 14 bases left between them. CDR1 is MDHEN, CDR2 SYDVKM, per germline. The CDR3 extends over 14 amino acids. CDR3 residues: CASSPGQSFYGYTF. In DNA form, the CDR3 reads TGTGCCAGCAGTCCCGGACAGAGTTTCTATGGCTACACCTTC.

CDR3 in amino acids: CASRPQGMTYEQYF. CDR3 DNA: TGCGCCAGCAGACCACAGGGGATGACCTACGAGCAGTACTTC. The chain couples TRBV5-1 to TRBJ2-7; 7 bases line up with TRBD1. The CDR3 spans 14 residues. Germline V gene data show CDR1 as SGHRS and CDR2 as YFSETQ. Trimming at V came to 5 bases and at J to 2 bases, leaving 7 bases not matched to a gene.

In this sample, this clone turned up a few times. V usage is TRBV2 and J usage is TRBJ1-6; 8 bases line up with TRBD1. The CDR3 totals 17 residues. Germline loops: CDR1 SNHLY, CDR2 FYNNEI. The J segment lost 5 bases and the V segment lost 5 bases, leaving 11 bases of the junction unmatched. The CDR3 nucleotides are TGTGCCAGCAGTAGTACCGGGACAGGCGCAAATAATTCACCCCTCCACTTT. Its protein product is CASSSTGTGANNSPLHF.

This rearrangement joins TRBV2 to TRBJ2-1, with D possibly TRBD1 on 6 matching bases. The CDR3 runs 14 residues. Germline V gene sequence: CDR1 SNHLY, CDR2 FYNNEI. The germline V and J ends were trimmed by 10 bases and 4 bases, with 17 bases remaining between them. CDR3 sequence reads: CATLQGSPYNEQFF. Here the CDR3 DNA reads TGTGCCACTCTACAGGGTAGCCCTTACAATGAGCAGTTCTTC.

The chain recombines TRBV7-8 with TRBJ2-5; D possibly corresponds to TRBD2 (6 bases). The ends were cut back, 1 base at V and 5 bases at J, with 11 bases in the middle. The CDR3 length is 14 residues. Germline V gene lookup returns CDR1 SGHVS and CDR2 FQNEAQ. The CDR3 is CASSLGPRGETQYF. The CDR3 DNA sequence: TGTGCCAGCAGCTTAGGGCCTCGGGGGGAGACCCAGTACTTC.